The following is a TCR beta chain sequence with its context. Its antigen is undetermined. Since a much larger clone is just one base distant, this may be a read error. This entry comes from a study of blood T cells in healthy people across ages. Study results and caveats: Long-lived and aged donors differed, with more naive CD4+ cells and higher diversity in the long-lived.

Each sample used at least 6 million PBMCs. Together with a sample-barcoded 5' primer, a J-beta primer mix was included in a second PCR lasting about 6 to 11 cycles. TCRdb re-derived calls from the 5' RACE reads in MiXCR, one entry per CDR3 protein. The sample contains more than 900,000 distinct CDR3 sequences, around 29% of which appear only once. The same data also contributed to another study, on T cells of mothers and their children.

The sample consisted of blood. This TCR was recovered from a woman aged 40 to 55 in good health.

DNA of the CDR3: TGTGCCAGCAGTACCGGGACAGATAGCAATCCGCCCCAGCATTTT. Translating it yields CASSTGTDSNPPQHF. The chain carries TRBV12-3 or TRBV12-4 and TRBJ1-5; 7 bases match TRBD1. This CDR3 region has 15 residues.